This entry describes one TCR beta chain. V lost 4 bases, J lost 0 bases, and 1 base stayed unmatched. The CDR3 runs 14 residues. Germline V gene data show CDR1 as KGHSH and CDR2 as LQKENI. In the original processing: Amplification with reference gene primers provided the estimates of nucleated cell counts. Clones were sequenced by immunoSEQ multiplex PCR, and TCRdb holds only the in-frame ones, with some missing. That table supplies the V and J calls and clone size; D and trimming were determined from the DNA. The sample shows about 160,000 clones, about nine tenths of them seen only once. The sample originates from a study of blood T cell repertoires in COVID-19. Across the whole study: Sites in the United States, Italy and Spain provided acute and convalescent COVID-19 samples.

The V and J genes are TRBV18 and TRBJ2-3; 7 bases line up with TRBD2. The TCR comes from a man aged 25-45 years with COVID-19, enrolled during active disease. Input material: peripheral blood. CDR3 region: CASSLSGSTDTQYF. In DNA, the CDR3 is TGTGCCAGCTCACTTAGCGGGAGCACAGATACGCAGTATTTT.